Given below is one T cell receptor (beta chain) in context. Its specificity is unknown. CD8+ and CD4+ T cells taken from blood had their TCR beta sequenced. Negative magnetic isolation gave CD8+ and CD4+ cells; FACS enriched CD8+ TEMRA. After extraction with the RNeasy kit, roughly 0.5 to 1 ug of the RNA was reverse transcribed using random hexamers. An immunoSEQ multiplex PCR generated amplified TCR beta CDR3 products spanning 54 Vbeta and 13 Jbeta. TCRdb re-analysed the immunoSEQ multiplex PCR reads in MiXCR, keeping a single row per CDR3 protein. The table records about 140,000 distinct CDR3 sequences, 90% to 97% of them present only once. The CDR3 loop spans 14 amino acids. Trimming stripped 6 bases from V and 13 bases from J, with 22 bases between. In germline, CDR1 is SNHLY, CDR2 FYNNEI. This record comes from a study of CD8 T cells in Susac syndrome. Findings and caveats of the study: No clonal expansion appeared among CD4+ T cells in Susac patients.

The specimen sequenced was CD4+ T cells from PBMCs. The source of this sequence is a human donor with Susac syndrome. The J gene is TRBJ2-4, the V gene TRBV2; D may be TRBD2 (7 bases). The CDR3 DNA sequence: TGTGCCAGCAGAGAGAACCCGGGGGGCTTCCAACAGTACTTC. Translating gives CASRENPGGFQQYF.